This T cell receptor (beta chain) came from a study of T cell changes during pregnancy in multiple sclerosis. This clone was recorded a few times. The germline gives CDR1 GTSNPN, CDR2 SVGIG (reference sequence). The CDR3 runs to 13 residues. V lost 3 bases to trimming and J lost 4 bases; unmatched junction nucleotides: 5. Method: immunoSEQ multiplex PCR; TCRdb's copy keeps in-frame clones and lacks some. The table lists more than 85,000 clones, around nine tenths of them singletons. Sequencing used peripheral blood, obtained in the second trimester of pregnancy. The source of this sequence is a female donor with multiple sclerosis, enrolled in a pregnancy study. The chain is built from TRBV30 and TRBJ1-1; 7 nucleotides line up with TRBD1. The DNA of the CDR3 is TGTGCCTGGAGCCGACAGGGTCCCACTGAAGCTTTCTTT. It specifies CAWSRQGPTEAFF.